This record concerns one T cell receptor beta chain sequence. The sample belongs to a study of blood T cell repertoires in COVID-19. The overall study: Donors in the United States, Italy and Spain gave samples during acute or convalescent COVID-19. Sample material is recorded as cDNA or gDNA derived from T cells, B-cell-depleted T cells, or PBMCs.

Deletions cut 1 base from V and 6 bases from J, with 10 bases between. Germline CDR1 MGHRA, CDR2 YSYEKL. The CDR3 totals 14 residues. In the study's own analysis: Cell counts per sample came from amplifying reference gene primers. TCRdb's copy holds only in-frame clones and misses some; the assay was immunoSEQ multiplex PCR. That table supplies the V and J calls and clone size; D and trimming were determined from the DNA. This table holds approximately 60,000 clones, 80% to 90% found once. This TCR derives from a human donor in a cohort sampled during active COVID-19. Sequencing was done on a sample of peripheral blood. The chain carries TRBV4-1 and TRBJ2-1, with D maybe TRBD1 (5 bases). The CDR3: CASSQGQGANEQFF. CDR3 bases: TGCGCCAGCAGCCAAGGGCAGGGCGCCAATGAGCAGTTCTTC.